This entry lists 5 T cell receptor beta chains sequenced from one sample in a study of Ad26.COV2.S vaccination and SARS-CoV-2 variants. The repertoire was sequenced with immunoSEQ multiplex PCR; TCRdb's copy has only in-frame clones and lacks some. The table has about 680,000 clones, around 89% seen once; the top ten hold roughly 1.5%. Described treatment: approximately 18 received Ad26.COV2.S at low or high dose, single or two shots; several received placebo; per-sample allocation not given. Samples were taken on day 63 after the first vaccine or placebo injection. The sample in question was peripheral blood, obtained in a trial of Ad26.COV2.S vaccine versus placebo. These receptors were taken from a person aged 18 to 65 who received the Ad26.COV2.S COVID-19 vaccine or a placebo.

The chain carries TRBV2 and TRBJ2-7, with D uncertain. With 7 bases removed from V and 2 bases from J, the gap between germline ends came to 12 bases. The CDR3 extends over 13 amino acids. Germline CDR1 SNHLY, CDR2 FYNNEI. For the CDR3, the DNA is TGTGCCAGCAATCGGGTTCAGCCCTACGAGCAGTACTTC. It translates to CASNRVQPYEQYF. Drawing the rest from reference TRBV2 and TRBJ2-7, the complete variable domain is EPEVTQTPSHQVTQMGQEVILRCVPISNHLYFYWYRQILGQKVEFLVSFYNNEISEKSEIFDDQFSVERPDGSNFTLKIRSTKLEDSAMYFCASNRVQPYEQYFGPGTRLTVT.

The genes are TRBV2 and TRBJ2-5; 11 nucleotides match TRBD2. Per the germline V gene, CDR1 is SNHLY and CDR2 is FYNNEI. This CDR3 comprises 15 residues. With V trimmed by 6 bases and J by 4 bases, 7 bases remained unmatched. The CDR3 region has the DNA TGTGCCAGCAGGAGGTTAGCGGGGGGGCGAGAGACCCAGTACTTC. Translated, it gives CASRRLAGGRETQYF.

J is TRBJ2-7 and V is TRBV4-1; 8 bases align to TRBD1. The CDR3 length is 15 residues. The germline CDR1 and CDR2 sequences are MGHRA and YSYEKL. V lost 4 bases to trimming and J lost 5 bases; unmatched junction nucleotides: 10. CDR3 amino acids: CASSLSGGRVHEQYF. The CDR3 region has the DNA TGCGCCAGCAGCCTCTCAGGGGGCAGGGTCCACGAGCAGTACTTC.

The chain is built from TRBV7-2 and TRBJ2-1, with 14 bases aligning to TRBD2. The CDR3 is 15 residues long. The germline gives CDR1 SGHTA, CDR2 FQGNSA. V shed 3 bases, J shed 8 bases, and the junction held 3 bases outside the gene matches. CDR3: CASSLTSGGGYEQFF. In DNA, the CDR3 is TGTGCCAGCAGCTTGACTAGCGGGGGGGGTTATGAGCAGTTCTTC.

This clone was recorded only once. The V call is TRBV5-6, the J call TRBJ2-1; possible D gene TRBD2, 5 bases. The CDR3 sequence is 14 residues long. The germline CDR1 and CDR2 sequences are SGHDT and YYEEEE. Trimming removed 3 bases at V and 4 bases at J, with 11 bases between. The CDR3 protein is CASSSAPGYNEQFF. The CDR3 DNA is TGTGCCAGCAGCTCGGCGCCGGGGTACAATGAGCAGTTCTTC.